Below, 11 T cell receptor beta chains from the same sample are listed, as sequenced in a study of identical twins. Via MiXCR, TCRdb re-called the 5' RACE reads, giving one row per CDR3 protein. The repertoire has roughly 720,000 distinct CDR3 sequences, 15% to 20% of them found once; the top ten carry around 12%. The same data also contributed to another study, on T cells expressing NK-cell markers.

Sequenced material: PBMCs. These receptors came from a woman under 30 in good health.

The chain joins TRBV24-1 to TRBJ2-6; D gene unclear. Germline V gene lookup returns CDR1 KGHDR and CDR2 SFDVKD. The length of the CDR3 is 11 residues. V lost 11 bases, J lost 4 bases, and 5 bases lay in between. The CDR3 DNA follows: TGTGCCATCACAGGGGCCAACGTCCTGACTTTC. This codes for CAITGANVLTF.

This rearrangement joins TRBV12-3 or TRBV12-4 to TRBJ1-2, with D perhaps TRBD1 (5 bases). The CDR3 is made up of 13 amino acids. Trimming removed 5 bases at V and 6 bases at J, with 13 bases between. The CDR3 DNA reads as TGTGCCAGCAGTCGGGGCGGAGCCGATGGCTACACCTTC. Amino acid sequence: CASSRGGADGYTF.

This clonotype was seen a handful of times. The chain recombines TRBV5-1 with TRBJ1-1, with a tentative D call TRBD1 (5 bases). The ends were cut back, 0 bases at V and 1 base at J, with 19 bases in the middle. The CDR3 covers 18 residues. Per the germline V gene, CDR1 is SGHRS and CDR2 is YFSETQ. The CDR3 spells CASSLGLIGGLGNTEAFF. As DNA, the CDR3 is TGCGCCAGCAGCTTGGGATTAATTGGGGGGTTGGGGAACACTGAAGCTTTCTTT.

This clonotype was observed a handful of times. The chain carries TRBV20-1 and TRBJ2-7; D remains ambiguous. Looked up from germline, CDR1 is DFQATT and CDR2 is SNEGSKA (reference sequence). The V and J ends lost 0 bases and 1 base respectively, with 16 bases between them. The CDR3 is made up of 16 amino acids. In nucleotides, the CDR3 is TGCAGTGCTAGAGATACGAGGCAGCCTCAATCCTACGAGCAGTACTTC. Protein product: CSARDTRQPQSYEQYF.

This clonotype was seen just once. V is TRBV30 and J is TRBJ2-7, with TRBD2 as a possible D gene (6 bases). The germline V and J ends were trimmed by 4 bases and 3 bases, with 13 bases remaining between them. The CDR3 spans 13 residues. Germline V gene lookup returns CDR1 GTSNPN and CDR2 SVGIG (reference sequence). This CDR3 is CAWTSGRIYEQYF. The CDR3 DNA reads as TGTGCCTGGACGAGCGGGCGCATCTACGAGCAGTACTTC.

The genes are TRBV5-1 and TRBJ2-6, with TRBD1 identical over 9 bases. Germline lookup yields CDR1 SGHRS and CDR2 YFSETQ. With 4 bases clipped from V and 0 bases from J, the junction kept 5 bases outside the gene matches. This CDR3 spans 17 amino acids. The CDR3 is CASSVPGQGSGANVLTF. The CDR3, as DNA: TGCGCCAGCAGCGTCCCGGGACAGGGCTCTGGGGCCAACGTCCTGACTTTC.

The rearrangement links TRBV12-3 or TRBV12-4 to TRBJ2-1; D possibly matches TRBD1 or TRBD2 (5 bases each). V was trimmed by 7 bases and J by 0 bases, leaving 10 bases between them. The CDR3 covers 14 residues. Here the CDR3 DNA reads TGTGCCAGCAATCCGGGACCCTCCTACAATGAGCAGTTCTTC. Its protein product is CASNPGPSYNEQFF.

The chain combines TRBV6-2 or TRBV6-3 with TRBJ2-1; the match to TRBD2 covers 7 bases. CDR1 is MNHEY, CDR2 SVGEGT, per germline. V lost 9 bases to trimming and J lost 6 bases; unmatched junction nucleotides: 11. The CDR3 has 14 amino acids. The DNA of the CDR3 is TGTGCCAGTCTTAGGGCTAGCGGCCTCAATGAGCAGTTCTTC. Residues: CASLRASGLNEQFF.

In this sample, this clonotype turned up many times. This chain links TRBV20-1 with TRBJ2-2, with 10 bases lining up with TRBD1. CDR3 length: 13 amino acids. CDR1 is DFQATT, CDR2 SNEGSKA, per germline (reference sequence). Germline trimming cut 4 bases from V and 15 bases from J; bases unmatched to any gene: 11. In DNA, the CDR3 is TGCAGTGCTACAGCCCGGGACAGGGGCAAGTTGTTTTTT. This codes for CSATARDRGKLFF.

Many counts were recorded for this clonotype. V gene TRBV20-1 combines with J gene TRBJ2-1; 7 nucleotides align to TRBD1. Germline lookup yields CDR1 DFQATT and CDR2 SNEGSKA (reference sequence). This CDR3 region has 12 residues. Trimming at V came to 6 bases and at J to 11 bases, leaving 10 bases not matched to a gene. The CDR3 bases are TGCAGTGCCCCAAAGGGGGCCTATCAGCAGTTCTTC. Its protein product is CSAPKGAYQQFF.

This clonotype has just a few counts. The chain carries TRBV12-3 or TRBV12-4 and TRBJ2-1; 7 bases line up with TRBD2. J lost 6 bases, V lost 4 bases, and 6 bases had no gene match. The CDR3 covers 14 residues. CDR3 in amino acids: CASSSRGVGNEQFF. The CDR3 DNA is TGTGCCAGCAGTTCTCGGGGGGTGGGCAATGAGCAGTTCTTC.